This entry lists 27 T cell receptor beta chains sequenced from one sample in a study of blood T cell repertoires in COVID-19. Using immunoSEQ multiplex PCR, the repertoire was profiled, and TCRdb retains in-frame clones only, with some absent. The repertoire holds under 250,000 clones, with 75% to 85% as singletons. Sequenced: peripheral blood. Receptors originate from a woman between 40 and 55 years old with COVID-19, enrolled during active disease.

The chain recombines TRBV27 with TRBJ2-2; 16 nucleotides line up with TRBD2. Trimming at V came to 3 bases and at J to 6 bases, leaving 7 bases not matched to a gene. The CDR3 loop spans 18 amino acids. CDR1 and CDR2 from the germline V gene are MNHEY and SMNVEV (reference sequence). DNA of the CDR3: TGTGCCAGCAGTTTTCCGGGACTAGCGGGAGGGCCGGCCGGGGAGCTGTTTTTT. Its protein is CASSFPGLAGGPAGELFF.

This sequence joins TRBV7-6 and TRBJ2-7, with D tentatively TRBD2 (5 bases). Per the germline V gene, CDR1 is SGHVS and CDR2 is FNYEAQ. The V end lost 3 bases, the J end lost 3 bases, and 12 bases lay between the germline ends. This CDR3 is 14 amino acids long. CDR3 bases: TGTGCCAGCAGCTTGAGGCTAGCTCTCTACGAGCAGTACTTC. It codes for CASSLRLALYEQYF.

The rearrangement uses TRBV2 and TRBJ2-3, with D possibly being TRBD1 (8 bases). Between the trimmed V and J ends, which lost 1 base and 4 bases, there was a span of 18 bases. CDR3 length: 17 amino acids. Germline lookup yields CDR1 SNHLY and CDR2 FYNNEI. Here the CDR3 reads CASSEVGSGTGADTQYF. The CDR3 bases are TGTGCCAGCAGTGAAGTGGGAAGCGGGACAGGTGCAGATACGCAGTATTTT.

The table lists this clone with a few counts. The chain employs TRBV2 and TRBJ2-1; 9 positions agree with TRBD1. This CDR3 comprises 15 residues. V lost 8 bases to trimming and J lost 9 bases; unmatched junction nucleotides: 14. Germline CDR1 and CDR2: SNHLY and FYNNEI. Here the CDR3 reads CASGRPGQGRFEQFF. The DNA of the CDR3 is TGTGCCAGCGGCCGCCCGGGACAGGGACGCTTTGAGCAGTTCTTC.

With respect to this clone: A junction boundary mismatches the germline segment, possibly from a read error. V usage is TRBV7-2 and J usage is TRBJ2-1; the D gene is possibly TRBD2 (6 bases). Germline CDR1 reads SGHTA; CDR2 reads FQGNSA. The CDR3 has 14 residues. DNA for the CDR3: TGTGCCAGCACCTTACCAGGACTAATCTATGAGCAGTTCTTC. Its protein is CASTLPGLIYEQFF.

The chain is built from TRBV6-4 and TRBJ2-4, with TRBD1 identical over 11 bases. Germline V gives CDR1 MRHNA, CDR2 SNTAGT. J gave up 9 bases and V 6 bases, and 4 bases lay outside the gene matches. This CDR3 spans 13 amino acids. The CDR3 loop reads CASSPGTGGIQYF. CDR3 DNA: TGTGCCAGCAGCCCCGGGACAGGGGGCATTCAGTACTTC.

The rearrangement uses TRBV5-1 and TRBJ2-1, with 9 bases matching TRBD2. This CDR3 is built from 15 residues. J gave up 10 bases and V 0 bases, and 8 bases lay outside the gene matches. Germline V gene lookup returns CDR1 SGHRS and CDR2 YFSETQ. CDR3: CASSLEVAGAYEQFF. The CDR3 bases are TGCGCCAGCAGCTTGGAGGTAGCGGGAGCTTACGAGCAGTTCTTC.

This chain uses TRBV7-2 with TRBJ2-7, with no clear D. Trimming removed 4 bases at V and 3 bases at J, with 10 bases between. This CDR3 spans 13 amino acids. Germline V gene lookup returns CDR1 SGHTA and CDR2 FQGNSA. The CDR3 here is CASSSNPNYEQYF. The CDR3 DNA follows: TGTGCCAGCAGCTCAAACCCTAACTACGAGCAGTACTTC.

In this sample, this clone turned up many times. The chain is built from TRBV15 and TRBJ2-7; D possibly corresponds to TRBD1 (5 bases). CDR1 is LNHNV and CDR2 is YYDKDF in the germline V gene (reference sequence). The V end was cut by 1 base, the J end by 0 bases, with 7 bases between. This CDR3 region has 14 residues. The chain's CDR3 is CATSRVRGSYEQYF. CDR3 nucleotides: TGTGCCACCAGCAGAGTAAGGGGCTCCTACGAGCAGTACTTC.

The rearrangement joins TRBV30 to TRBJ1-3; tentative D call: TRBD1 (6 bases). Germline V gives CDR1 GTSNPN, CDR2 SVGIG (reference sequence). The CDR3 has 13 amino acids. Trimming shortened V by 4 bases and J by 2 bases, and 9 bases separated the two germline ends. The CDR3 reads CAWKQGAGNTIYF. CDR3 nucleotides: TGTGCCTGGAAACAGGGAGCTGGAAACACCATATATTTT.

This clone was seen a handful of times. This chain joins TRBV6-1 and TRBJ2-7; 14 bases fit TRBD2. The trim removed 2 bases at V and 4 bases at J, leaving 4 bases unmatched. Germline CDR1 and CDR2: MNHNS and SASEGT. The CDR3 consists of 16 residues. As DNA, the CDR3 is TGTGCCAGCAGTGAAAGGGGGACTAGCGGGAGATACGAGCAGTACTTC. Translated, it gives CASSERGTSGRYEQYF.

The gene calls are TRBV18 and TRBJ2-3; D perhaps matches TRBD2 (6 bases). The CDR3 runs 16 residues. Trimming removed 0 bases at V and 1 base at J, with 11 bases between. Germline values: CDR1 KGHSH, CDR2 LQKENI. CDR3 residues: CASSPPGGTGTDTQYF. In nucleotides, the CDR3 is TGTGCCAGCTCACCACCCGGCGGGACGGGCACAGATACGCAGTATTTT. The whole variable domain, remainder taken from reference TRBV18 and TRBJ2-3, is NAGVMQNPRHLVRRRGQEARLRCSPMKGHSHVYWYRQLPEEGLKFMVYLQKENIIDESGMPKERFSAEFPKEGPSILRIQQVVRGDSAAYFCASSPPGGTGTDTQYFGPGTRLTVL.

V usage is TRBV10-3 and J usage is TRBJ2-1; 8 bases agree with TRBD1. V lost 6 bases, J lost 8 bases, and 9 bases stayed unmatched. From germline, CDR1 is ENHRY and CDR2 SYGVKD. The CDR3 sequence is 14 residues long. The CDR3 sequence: CAIRPTGDAYEQFF. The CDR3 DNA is TGTGCCATCAGGCCGACAGGGGATGCGTATGAGCAGTTCTTC.

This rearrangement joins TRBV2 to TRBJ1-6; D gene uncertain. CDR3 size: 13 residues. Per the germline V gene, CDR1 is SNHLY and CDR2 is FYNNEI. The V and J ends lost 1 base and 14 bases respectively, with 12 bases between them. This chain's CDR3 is CASSEGREWSLHF. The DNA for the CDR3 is TGTGCCAGCAGTGAAGGGCGGGAATGGTCCCTCCACTTT.

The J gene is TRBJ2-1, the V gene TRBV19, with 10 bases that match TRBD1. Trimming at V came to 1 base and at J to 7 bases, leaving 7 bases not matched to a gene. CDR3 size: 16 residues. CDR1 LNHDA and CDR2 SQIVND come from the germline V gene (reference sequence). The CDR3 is CASSIVGTGVRNEQFF. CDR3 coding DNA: TGTGCCAGTAGTATAGTGGGGACAGGGGTGAGGAATGAGCAGTTCTTC.

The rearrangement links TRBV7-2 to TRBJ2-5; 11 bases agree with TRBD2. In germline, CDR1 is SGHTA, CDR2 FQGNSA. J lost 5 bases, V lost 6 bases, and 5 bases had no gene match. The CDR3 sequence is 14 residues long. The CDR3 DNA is TGTGCCAGCAGTACTAGCGGGAGTTGGGAGACCCAGTACTTC. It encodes CASSTSGSWETQYF.

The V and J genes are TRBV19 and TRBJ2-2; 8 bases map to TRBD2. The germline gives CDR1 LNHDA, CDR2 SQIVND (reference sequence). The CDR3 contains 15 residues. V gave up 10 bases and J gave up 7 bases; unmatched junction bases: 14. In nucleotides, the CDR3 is TGTGCCACGGGAGGGGGAGCGTACCAGGGCGGGGAGCTGTTTTTT. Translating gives CATGGGAYQGGELFF.

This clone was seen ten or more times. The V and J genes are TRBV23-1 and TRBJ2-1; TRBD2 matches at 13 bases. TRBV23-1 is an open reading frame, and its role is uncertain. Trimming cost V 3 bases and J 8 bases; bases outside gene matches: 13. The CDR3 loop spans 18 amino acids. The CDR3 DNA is TGCGCCAGCAGTCAGTCTTTTTGGCCGGGACTAGCGGGATATGAGCAGTTCTTC. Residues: CASSQSFWPGLAGYEQFF.

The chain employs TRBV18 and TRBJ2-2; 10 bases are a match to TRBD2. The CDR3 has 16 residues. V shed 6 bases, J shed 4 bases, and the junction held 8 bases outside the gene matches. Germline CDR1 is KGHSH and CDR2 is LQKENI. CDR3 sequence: CASSSAASGGTGELFF. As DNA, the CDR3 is TGTGCCAGCTCCTCTGCCGCTAGCGGGGGCACCGGGGAGCTGTTTTTT.

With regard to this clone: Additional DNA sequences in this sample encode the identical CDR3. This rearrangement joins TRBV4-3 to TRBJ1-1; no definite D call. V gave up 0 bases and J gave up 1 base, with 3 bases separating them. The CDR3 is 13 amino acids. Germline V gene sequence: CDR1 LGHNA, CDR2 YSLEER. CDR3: CASSQDKNTEAFF. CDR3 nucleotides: TGCGCCAGCAGCCAAGACAAGAACACTGAAGCTTTCTTT.

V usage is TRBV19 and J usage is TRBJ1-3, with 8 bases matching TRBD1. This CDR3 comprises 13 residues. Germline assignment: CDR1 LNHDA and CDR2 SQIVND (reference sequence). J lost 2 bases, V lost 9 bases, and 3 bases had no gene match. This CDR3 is CASGDRTGNTIYF. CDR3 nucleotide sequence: TGTGCCAGCGGGGACAGGACTGGAAACACCATATATTTT.

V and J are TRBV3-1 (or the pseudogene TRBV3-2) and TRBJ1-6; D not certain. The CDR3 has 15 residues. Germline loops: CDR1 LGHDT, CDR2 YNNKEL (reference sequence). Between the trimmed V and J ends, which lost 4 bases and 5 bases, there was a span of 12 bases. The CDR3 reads CASSLRGFNNSPLHF. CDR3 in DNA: TGTGCCAGCAGCCTTCGGGGTTTTAATAATTCACCCCTCCACTTT.

The CDR3 region is CASSARDYSYNEQFF. The CDR3 coding sequence is TGTGCCAGCAGCGCCCGGGACTACTCCTACAATGAGCAGTTCTTC. The gene calls are TRBV9 and TRBJ2-1; 7 bases map to TRBD2. Trimming at V came to 3 bases and at J to 0 bases, leaving 3 bases not matched to a gene. CDR1 is SGDLS and CDR2 is YYNGEE in the germline V gene. The CDR3 consists of 15 residues. Together with reference TRBV9 and TRBJ2-1, the CDR3 gives the full variable domain: DSGVTQTPKHLITATGQRVTLRCSPRSGDLSVYWYQQSLDQGLQFLIQYYNGEERAKGNILERFSAQQFPDLHSELNLSSLELGDSALYFCASSARDYSYNEQFFGPGTRLTVL.

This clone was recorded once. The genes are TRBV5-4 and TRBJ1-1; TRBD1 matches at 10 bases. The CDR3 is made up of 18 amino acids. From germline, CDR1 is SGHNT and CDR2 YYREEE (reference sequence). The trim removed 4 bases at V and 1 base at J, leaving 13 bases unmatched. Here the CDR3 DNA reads TGTGCCAGCAGCGGGAATCCGGGACAGGGGATGGAGAACACTGAAGCTTTCTTT. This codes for CASSGNPGQGMENTEAFF.

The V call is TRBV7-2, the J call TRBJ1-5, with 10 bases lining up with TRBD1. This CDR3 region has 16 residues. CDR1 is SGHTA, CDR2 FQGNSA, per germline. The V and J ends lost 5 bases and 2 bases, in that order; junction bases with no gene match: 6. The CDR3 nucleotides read TGTGCCAGCAGCCCGTGGGACAGGGGAGGCAATCAGCCCCAGCATTTT. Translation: CASSPWDRGGNQPQHF. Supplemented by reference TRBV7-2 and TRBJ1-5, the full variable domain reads GAGVSQSPSNKVTEKGKDVELRCDPISGHTALYWYRQSLGQGLEFLIYFQGNSAPDKSGLPSDRFSAERTGGSVSTLTIQRTQQEDSAVYLCASSPWDRGGNQPQHFGDGTRLSIL.

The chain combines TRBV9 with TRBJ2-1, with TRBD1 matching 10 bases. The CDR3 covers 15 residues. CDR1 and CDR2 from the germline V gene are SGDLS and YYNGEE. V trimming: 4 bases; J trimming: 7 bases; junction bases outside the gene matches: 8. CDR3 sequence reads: CASSLLGQGRNEQFF. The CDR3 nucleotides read TGTGCCAGCAGCCTCTTGGGACAGGGGAGGAATGAGCAGTTCTTC. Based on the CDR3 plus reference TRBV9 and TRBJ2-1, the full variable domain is DSGVTQTPKHLITATGQRVTLRCSPRSGDLSVYWYQQSLDQGLQFLIQYYNGEERAKGNILERFSAQQFPDLHSELNLSSLELGDSALYFCASSLLGQGRNEQFFGPGTRLTVL.

The CDR3 region has the DNA TGTGCCAGCAGTTACTCGTCCCTGACAGGGGGGACCGAGCAGTACTTC. Its translation is CASSYSSLTGGTEQYF. The gene calls are TRBV6-5 and TRBJ2-7; the match to TRBD1 covers 9 bases. The CDR3 consists of 16 residues. J was trimmed by 6 bases and V by 0 bases; bases with no gene match: 9. CDR1 and CDR2 (germline): MNHEY, SVGAGI.